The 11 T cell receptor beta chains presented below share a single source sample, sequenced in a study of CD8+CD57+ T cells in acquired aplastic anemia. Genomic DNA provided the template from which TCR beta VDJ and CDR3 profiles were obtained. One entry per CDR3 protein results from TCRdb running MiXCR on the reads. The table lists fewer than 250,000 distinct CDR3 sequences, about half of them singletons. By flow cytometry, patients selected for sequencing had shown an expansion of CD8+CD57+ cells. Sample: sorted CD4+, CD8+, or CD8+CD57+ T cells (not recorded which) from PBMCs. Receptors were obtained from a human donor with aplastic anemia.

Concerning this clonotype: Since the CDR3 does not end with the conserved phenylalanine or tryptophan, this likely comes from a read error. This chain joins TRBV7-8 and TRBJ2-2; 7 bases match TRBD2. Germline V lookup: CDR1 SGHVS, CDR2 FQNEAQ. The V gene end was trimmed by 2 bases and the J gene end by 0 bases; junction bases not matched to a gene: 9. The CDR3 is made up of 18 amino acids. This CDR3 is CASSLSGASVANTGELFS. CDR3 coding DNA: TGTGCCAGCAGCTTAAGCGGGGCTAGCGTGGCGAACACCGGGGAGCTGTTTTCT.

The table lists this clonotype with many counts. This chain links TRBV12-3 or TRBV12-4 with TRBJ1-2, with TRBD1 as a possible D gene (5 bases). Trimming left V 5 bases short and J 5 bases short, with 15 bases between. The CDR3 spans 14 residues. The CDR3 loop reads CASSLTGIRYGYTF. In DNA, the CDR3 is TGTGCCAGCAGTCTAACAGGAATTCGGTATGGCTACACCTTC.

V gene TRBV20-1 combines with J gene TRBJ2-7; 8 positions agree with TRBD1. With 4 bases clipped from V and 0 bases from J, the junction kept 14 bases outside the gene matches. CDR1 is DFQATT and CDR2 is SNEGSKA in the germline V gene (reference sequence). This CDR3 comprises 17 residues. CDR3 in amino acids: CSAIPGQGGPSSYEQYF. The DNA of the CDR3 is TGCAGTGCTATCCCCGGACAGGGCGGGCCTAGCTCCTACGAGCAGTACTTC.

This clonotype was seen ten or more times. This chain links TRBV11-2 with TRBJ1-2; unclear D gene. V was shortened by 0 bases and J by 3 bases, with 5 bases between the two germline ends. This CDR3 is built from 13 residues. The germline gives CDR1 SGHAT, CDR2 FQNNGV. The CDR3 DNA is TGTGCCAGCAGCTTAGACAGCTACTATGGCTACACCTTC. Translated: CASSLDSYYGYTF.

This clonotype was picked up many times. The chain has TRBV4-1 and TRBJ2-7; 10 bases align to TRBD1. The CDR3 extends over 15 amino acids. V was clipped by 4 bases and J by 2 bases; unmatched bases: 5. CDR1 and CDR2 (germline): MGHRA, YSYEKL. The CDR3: CASSRLDRGTYEQYF. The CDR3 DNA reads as TGCGCCAGCAGCCGGTTGGACAGGGGGACCTACGAGCAGTACTTC.

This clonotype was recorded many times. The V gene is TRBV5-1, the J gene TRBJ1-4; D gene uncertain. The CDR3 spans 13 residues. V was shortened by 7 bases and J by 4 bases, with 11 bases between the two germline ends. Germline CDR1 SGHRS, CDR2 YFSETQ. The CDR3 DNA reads TGCGCCAGCTCGGTCGATGTTAATGAAAAACTGTTTTTT. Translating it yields CASSVDVNEKLFF.

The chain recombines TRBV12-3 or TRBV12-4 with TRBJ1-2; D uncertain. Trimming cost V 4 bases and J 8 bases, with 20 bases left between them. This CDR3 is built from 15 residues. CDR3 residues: CASSSTGTDVGGYTF. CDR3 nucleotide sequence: TGTGCCAGCAGTTCGACCGGAACGGACGTTGGGGGCTACACCTTC.

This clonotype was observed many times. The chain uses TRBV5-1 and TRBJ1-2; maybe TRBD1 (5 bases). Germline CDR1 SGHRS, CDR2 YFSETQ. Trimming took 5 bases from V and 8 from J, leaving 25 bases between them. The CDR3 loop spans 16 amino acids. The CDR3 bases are TGCGCCAGCAGAAAAGATCCGGGACCGGGAGGATACGGCTACACCTTC. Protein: CASRKDPGPGGYGYTF.

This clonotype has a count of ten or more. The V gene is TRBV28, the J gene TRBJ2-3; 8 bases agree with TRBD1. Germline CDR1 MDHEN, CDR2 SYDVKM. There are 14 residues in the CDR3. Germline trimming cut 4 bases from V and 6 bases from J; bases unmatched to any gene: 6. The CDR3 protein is CASSSQGAGDTQYF. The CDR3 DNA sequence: TGTGCCAGCAGTTCGCAGGGGGCGGGGGATACGCAGTATTTT.

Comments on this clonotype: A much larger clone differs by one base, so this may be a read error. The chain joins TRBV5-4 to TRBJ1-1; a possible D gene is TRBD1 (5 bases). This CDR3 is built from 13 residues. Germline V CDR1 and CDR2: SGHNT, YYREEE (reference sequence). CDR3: CASGPGGSTGAFF. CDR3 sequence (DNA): TGTGCCAGCGGCCCGGGGGGGAGCACTGGAGCTTTCTTT.

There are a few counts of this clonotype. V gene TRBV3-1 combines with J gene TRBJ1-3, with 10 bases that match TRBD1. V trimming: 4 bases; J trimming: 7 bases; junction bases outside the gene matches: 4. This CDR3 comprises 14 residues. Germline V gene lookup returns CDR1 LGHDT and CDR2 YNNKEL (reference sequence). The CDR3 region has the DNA TGTGCCAGCAGCCCGTCGGACAGGGGGAACACCATATATTTT. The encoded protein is CASSPSDRGNTIYF.